Sequencing of this T cell receptor beta chain was carried out in a study of shared clonotypes between healthy human individuals. General study points: Since donors were few, the genetic and exposure-history diversity represented was limited. For naive CD4 cells, roughly 4.8% of clonotypes were shared across a handful of donors.

With V trimmed by 2 bases and J by 5 bases, 8 bases remained unmatched. Germline V gene data show CDR1 as MRHNA and CDR2 as SNTAGT. The CDR3 is 16 amino acids. This clone was detected many times. The antigen is unknown. Deep was the level used in running the assay. Only in-frame clones appear in the TCRdb table, and some are missing; sequencing was by immunoSEQ multiplex PCR. The repertoire consists of some 95,000 clones, with about two thirds occurring once and the leading ten covering approximately 49%. The source material was memory CD8+ T cells sorted from blood. As to subset: CD45RO+ cells pooled with CCR7-negative TemRA cells. This sequence was found in a man aged 25 to 40 in good health. The gene calls are TRBV6-4 and TRBJ2-2; TRBD2 agrees at 7 bases. The CDR3, as DNA: TGTGCCAGCAGTGACGCAGGACTAGGCCAGACCGGGGAGCTGTTTTTT. It encodes CASSDAGLGQTGELFF.